The 26 T cell receptor beta chains below were found in one sample sequenced in a study of T-cell reconstitution after alpha-beta-depleted transplantation in children. A TCRbeta library incorporating unique molecular identifiers was prepared. TCRdb reprocessed the PCR reads via MiXCR and lists one record per CDR3 protein. The table records about 510,000 distinct CDR3 sequences, approximately 10% of them present only once. The material sequenced was PBMCs, mostly from graft donor cells, taken 180 days after TCRalphabeta/CD19-depleted stem cell transplant. The receptors derive from a female patient younger than 10 who had a stem cell transplant for aplastic anemia, so the T cells may come from the graft donor.

This clonotype appeared many times. The chain is built from TRBV24-1 and TRBJ2-3; possible D gene TRBD1, 5 bases. Trimming shortened V by 4 bases and J by 6 bases, and 10 bases separated the two germline ends. CDR3 length: 13 amino acids. CDR1 KGHDR and CDR2 SFDVKD come from the germline V gene. CDR3 nucleotide sequence: TGTGCCACCAGTGACCACCGACAGGATACGCAGTATTTT. Translation: CATSDHRQDTQYF.

Many counts were recorded for this clonotype. The CDR3 is CSVEGGETKNIQYF. Here the CDR3 DNA reads TGCAGCGTTGAAGGGGGGGAGACCAAAAACATTCAGTACTTC. The chain carries TRBV29-1 and TRBJ2-4; perhaps TRBD2 as D (6 bases). From germline, CDR1 is SQVTM and CDR2 ANQGSEA. V was pared by 1 base and J by 2 bases, with 9 bases between. The CDR3 is 14 residues long.

This chain joins TRBV6-6 and TRBJ2-7; D gene ambiguous. This CDR3 spans 12 amino acids. Germline V lookup: CDR1 MNHNY, CDR2 SVGAGI (reference sequence). V gave up 8 bases and J gave up 3 bases, with 11 bases separating them. The CDR3: CASSPVGYEQYF. The CDR3, as DNA: TGTGCCAGCTCCCCGGTGGGCTACGAGCAGTACTTC.

This clonotype has just a few counts. The chain uses TRBV11-2 and TRBJ2-5; 8 bases map to TRBD2. CDR1 SGHAT and CDR2 FQNNGV come from the germline V gene. The J segment lost 5 bases and the V segment lost 3 bases, leaving 17 bases of the junction unmatched. The CDR3 loop spans 18 amino acids. The CDR3 coding sequence is TGTGCCAGCAGCTTCGGGGCGATACGGGGACTAGTGTGGGAGACCCAGTACTTC. Its translation is CASSFGAIRGLVWETQYF.

This clonotype was seen at least ten times. This sequence joins TRBV20-1 and TRBJ1-5; TRBD1 aligns across 9 bases. V lost 5 bases, J lost 4 bases, and 9 bases stayed unmatched. This CDR3 is 15 amino acids long. Per germline, CDR1 DFQATT and CDR2 SNEGSKA (reference sequence). CDR3 sequence: CSASQGAAWNQPQHF. CDR3 coding DNA: TGCAGTGCTTCACAGGGGGCGGCTTGGAATCAGCCCCAGCATTTT.

A few counts support this clonotype. The V call is TRBV7-3, the J call TRBJ2-6; the D gene is possibly TRBD2 (7 bases). Trimming pared 7 bases from V and 4 bases from J, leaving 17 bases between. CDR1 and CDR2 (germline): SGHTA, FQGTGA. The length of the CDR3 is 16 residues. Here the CDR3 reads CASTQGGAGGANVLTF. CDR3 nucleotide sequence: TGTGCCAGCACCCAAGGGGGGGCTGGAGGGGCCAACGTCCTGACTTTC. Variable domain in full (rest from reference TRBV7-3 and TRBJ2-6): GAGVSQTPSNKVTEKGKYVELRCDPISGHTALYWYRQSLGQGPEFLIYFQGTGAADDSGLPNDRFFAVRPEGSVSTLKIQRTERGDSAVYLCASTQGGAGGANVLTFGAGSRLTVL.

V and J are TRBV20-1 and TRBJ2-5, with a weak D call TRBD1 (7 bases). The germline gives CDR1 DFQATT, CDR2 SNEGSKA (reference sequence). Deletions cut 4 bases from V and 5 bases from J, with 11 bases between. The CDR3 spans 12 residues. This CDR3 reads CSATSGGETQYF. For the CDR3, the DNA is TGCAGTGCTACCTCAGGGGGGGAGACCCAGTACTTC.

In this sample, this clonotype turned up a few times. The CDR3 reads CAISISDRGLSYEQYF. The CDR3 DNA reads as TGTGCCATCAGTATCTCGGACAGGGGTCTCTCCTACGAGCAGTACTTC. The gene calls are TRBV10-3 and TRBJ2-7, with 9 bases matching TRBD1. This CDR3 has 16 amino acids. V gave up 5 bases and J gave up 0 bases; unmatched junction bases: 8. Germline CDR1 is ENHRY and CDR2 is SYGVKD.

The V call is TRBV11-1, the J call TRBJ2-7, with TRBD1 matching 7 bases. V was clipped by 4 bases and J by 0 bases; unmatched bases: 15. Germline V gives CDR1 SGHAT, CDR2 FQDESV (reference sequence). This CDR3 is built from 18 residues. The CDR3, as DNA: TGTGCCAGCAGCTCCCCATTTGATACAGGGGAGAGCTCCTACGAGCAGTACGTC. Amino acid sequence: CASSSPFDTGESSYEQYV.

This clonotype has at least ten counts. The CDR3 spells CASSLTGANVLTF. CDR3 coding DNA: TGTGCCAGCAGTCTTACTGGGGCCAACGTCCTGACTTTC. The genes are TRBV7-9 and TRBJ2-6; D not certain. V was clipped by 6 bases and J by 2 bases, with 5 bases between them. The CDR3 has 13 amino acids. Germline-derived CDR1 and CDR2 are SEHNR and FQNEAQ (reference sequence).

The chain couples TRBV10-3 to TRBJ1-5; D possibly corresponds to TRBD1 (5 bases). This CDR3 comprises 18 residues. Between the trimmed V and J ends, which lost 0 bases and 0 bases, there was a span of 15 bases. CDR1 is ENHRY, CDR2 SYGVKD, per germline. This CDR3 reads CAISESSSRAFSNQPQHF. For the CDR3, the DNA is TGTGCCATCAGTGAGTCGAGTTCCAGGGCATTTAGCAATCAGCCCCAGCATTTT.

The gene calls are TRBV7-3 and TRBJ2-5; 7 nucleotides line up with TRBD1. J lost 4 bases, V lost 5 bases, and 7 bases had no gene match. The CDR3 has 14 residues. The germline V gene encodes CDR1 SGHTA and CDR2 FQGTGA. CDR3 sequence: CASSPHRQGETQYF. CDR3 sequence (DNA): TGTGCCAGCAGCCCTCATCGACAGGGAGAGACCCAGTACTTC.

This clonotype was counted only a few times. This chain connects TRBV29-1 to TRBJ2-7; no clear D. The CDR3 loop spans 13 amino acids. From germline, CDR1 is SQVTM and CDR2 ANQGSEA. The ends were cut back, 6 bases at V and 2 bases at J, with 14 bases in the middle. CDR3 sequence (DNA): TGCAGCGTCGGCCCGGACGCTACCTACGAGCAGTACTTC. Its translation is CSVGPDATYEQYF.

This clonotype was seen a few times. The V and J genes are TRBV7-8 and TRBJ1-5; the match to TRBD1 covers 9 bases. This CDR3 comprises 15 residues. Germline CDR1 and CDR2: SGHVS and FQNEAQ. V lost 2 bases and J lost 9; bases outside the gene matches: 8. The CDR3 spells CASSLPGTGRWPQHF. CDR3 in DNA: TGTGCCAGCAGCTTACCCGGGACAGGGAGATGGCCCCAGCATTTT.

This rearrangement joins TRBV6-1 to TRBJ1-1; 11 bases align to TRBD1. In germline, CDR1 is MNHNS, CDR2 SASEGT. The CDR3 is 16 amino acids. J lost 4 bases, V lost 6 bases, and 10 bases had no gene match. The CDR3 protein is CASSRGTGGASTEAFF. CDR3 nucleotide sequence: TGTGCCAGCAGCCGTGGGACAGGGGGGGCGAGCACTGAAGCTTTCTTT.

The gene calls are TRBV19 and TRBJ1-2; D is unresolved. Trimming shortened V by 8 bases and J by 1 base, and 11 bases separated the two germline ends. In germline, CDR1 is LNHDA, CDR2 SQIVND (reference sequence). The CDR3 runs to 13 residues. The CDR3 DNA is TGTGCCAGTGCCTTCGGCAGTAACTATGGCTACACCTTC. Translating it yields CASAFGSNYGYTF.

This clonotype has more than one count but fewer than ten. One end of the junction varies from germline; a read error may be responsible. The chain joins TRBV27 to TRBJ1-2; 11 positions match TRBD1. This CDR3 spans 16 amino acids. CDR1 is MNHEY, CDR2 SMNVEV, per germline (reference sequence). CDR3 DNA: TGTGCCAGCAGCTTATCCCCCGGGACAGGGGGCTATGGCTACACCTTC. Its translation: CASSLSPGTGGYGYTF.

This clonotype was counted between two and nine times. The rearrangement joins TRBV28 to TRBJ2-7; no definite D call. This CDR3 spans 16 amino acids. In germline, CDR1 is MDHEN, CDR2 SYDVKM. V gave up 0 bases and J gave up 0 bases, with 12 bases separating them. The CDR3 protein is CASSLCLAARSYEQYF. The CDR3 DNA follows: TGTGCCAGCAGTTTATGCTTGGCAGCCCGCTCCTACGAGCAGTACTTC.

This clonotype was recorded a few times. This chain links TRBV10-3 with TRBJ1-2; 7 bases are shared with TRBD1. The CDR3 covers 14 residues. J gave up 6 bases and V 4 bases, and 8 bases lay outside the gene matches. CDR1 and CDR2 from the germline V gene are ENHRY and SYGVKD. The CDR3 here is CAISGGTVGDGYTF. CDR3 nucleotide sequence: TGTGCCATCAGTGGCGGGACAGTAGGAGATGGCTACACCTTC.

This clonotype turned up a few times. The CDR3 DNA reads as TGTGCCATCAGTGAGTCCGCACTAGCGGGAGGGCGGGAGCAGTTCTTC. Its protein product is CAISESALAGGREQFF. The V gene is TRBV10-3, the J gene TRBJ2-1, with 13 bases aligning to TRBD2. V lost 0 bases, J lost 10 bases, and 6 bases stayed unmatched. The CDR3 covers 16 residues. Germline V gene sequence: CDR1 ENHRY, CDR2 SYGVKD.

The V and J genes are TRBV10-3 and TRBJ1-3; possibly TRBD1 for D (5 bases). CDR3 size: 18 residues. The ends were cut back, 2 bases at V and 4 bases at J, with 21 bases in the middle. The germline V gene encodes CDR1 ENHRY and CDR2 SYGVKD. For the CDR3, the DNA is TGTGCCATCAGTGAGACGACCGGGACTTACGGATTCGGAAACACCATATATTTT. It translates to CAISETTGTYGFGNTIYF.

This clonotype showed up just a few times. CDR3 amino acids: CASSLRGTSGRLSYEQYF. In DNA form, the CDR3 reads TGTGCCAGCTCTCTCAGGGGGACTAGCGGGCGCCTTTCCTACGAGCAGTACTTC. J is TRBJ2-7 and V is TRBV27; 12 nucleotides match TRBD2. J was trimmed by 1 base and V by 8 bases; bases with no gene match: 15. The CDR3 consists of 18 residues. Germline V gene data show CDR1 as MNHEY and CDR2 as SMNVEV (reference sequence).

This clonotype was seen only a few times. This chain uses TRBV27 with TRBJ2-3, with 11 bases lining up with TRBD2. The V segment lost 5 bases and the J segment 7 bases; nucleotides outside the gene matches: 11. CDR3 length: 16 amino acids. Germline CDR1 reads MNHEY; CDR2 reads SMNVEV (reference sequence). CDR3 coding DNA: TGTGCCAGCAGTGTAAGACTAGCGGGAAAGACAAATACGCAGTATTTT. It is translated as CASSVRLAGKTNTQYF.

This clonotype was counted at least ten times. The rearrangement links TRBV20-1 to TRBJ1-5; 7 positions agree with TRBD1. The CDR3 has 15 residues. Germline loops: CDR1 DFQATT, CDR2 SNEGSKA (reference sequence). Trimming removed 5 bases from V and 4 bases from J; junction bases left unmatched: 11. Written as DNA, the CDR3 is TGCAGTGCTCGTAGAGACAGGGCGGGAAATCAGCCCCAGCATTTT. Residues: CSARRDRAGNQPQHF.

V is TRBV5-1 and J is TRBJ2-7; 9 positions agree with TRBD2. The trim removed 0 bases at V and 0 bases at J, leaving 4 bases unmatched. Germline V CDR1 and CDR2: SGHRS, YFSETQ. The CDR3 consists of 16 residues. The CDR3 protein is CASSLAPSGDSYEQYF. As DNA, the CDR3 is TGCGCCAGCAGCTTGGCGCCTAGCGGGGACTCCTACGAGCAGTACTTC.

This clonotype occurred a few times. The rearrangement uses TRBV7-2 and TRBJ2-6; D is unresolved. Germline V gene sequence: CDR1 SGHTA, CDR2 FQGNSA. The V and J ends lost 0 bases and 1 base respectively, with 13 bases between them. The CDR3 sequence is 18 residues long. DNA of the CDR3: TGTGCCAGCAGCTTAGCTTTCGCTACTACGTCTGGGGCCAACGTCCTGACTTTC. Its translation: CASSLAFATTSGANVLTF.